This TCR beta chain came from a study of technical replicates of blood from a few donors. The V gene lost 0 bases and the J gene lost 0 bases, with 12 bases spanning the gap. CDR3 length equals 17 residues. Assay: immunoSEQ multiplex PCR; the TCRdb copy retains only in-frame clones and omits some. The sample lists some 70,000 clones; approximately 90% were seen once. The rearrangement uses TRBV23-1 and TRBJ2-1; D unclear. TRBV23-1 is labeled an ORF, and its function is uncertain. The sample consisted of PBMCs. This receptor was obtained from a human donor in good health. Some clones in this sample may be carry-over from other donors' samples. The CDR3 bases are TGCGCCAGCAGTCAATCCCCTCCCGCTAGCTCCTACAATGAGCAGTTCTTC. Protein sequence: CASSQSPPASSYNEQFF.